What follows are 18 T cell receptor beta chains derived from one specimen sequenced in a study of blood T cells in healthy people across ages. A second about 6 to 11 cycle PCR used barcoded and J-beta primers. TCRdb reprocessed the 5' RACE reads via MiXCR and lists one record per CDR3 protein. In the table there are about 760,000 distinct CDR3 sequences, around three fifths of which are singletons. The sample taken for sequencing was blood. Every receptor here comes from a man aged 40-49 years in good health.

V gene TRBV5-1 combines with J gene TRBJ2-7; 10 bases map to TRBD1. Germline CDR1 SGHRS, CDR2 YFSETQ. The trim removed 3 bases at V and 5 bases at J, leaving 8 bases unmatched. The CDR3 covers 15 residues. In DNA form, the CDR3 reads TGCGCCAGCAGCTCCCGCGGACAGGGGGTGGACGAGCAGTACTTC. Translated, it gives CASSSRGQGVDEQYF.

Remarks on this clonotype: The germline gene is not matched at one end of the junction; a read error may be the cause. This chain links TRBV14 with TRBJ1-4; D not certain. Germline values: CDR1 SGHDN, CDR2 FVKESK. The CDR3 loop spans 13 amino acids. CDR3: CASSQWVGEKPFF. CDR3 coding DNA: TGTGCCAGCAGCCAATGGGTGGGTGAAAAACCGTTTTTT.

This clonotype has a handful of counts. The chain joins TRBV20-1 to TRBJ2-5; D may be TRBD2 (7 bases). The germline V gene has CDR1 DFQATT and CDR2 SNEGSKA (reference sequence). This CDR3 has 14 residues. V was trimmed by 5 bases and J by 5 bases, leaving 18 bases between them. The CDR3 loop reads CSAPVQGRAETQYF. The CDR3 DNA reads as TGCAGTGCTCCTGTCCAGGGGAGGGCGGAGACCCAGTACTTC.

This clonotype has just a few counts. The rearrangement uses TRBV7-2 and TRBJ1-5, with D unclear. CDR3 size: 12 residues. Germline loops: CDR1 SGHTA, CDR2 FQGNSA. V was clipped by 5 bases and J by 4 bases, with 6 bases between them. The CDR3 here is CASSPVNQPQHF. CDR3 coding DNA: TGTGCCAGCAGCCCCGTTAATCAGCCCCAGCATTTT.

The chain employs TRBV27 and TRBJ1-2; D perhaps matches TRBD1 (5 bases). Germline V gene lookup returns CDR1 MNHEY and CDR2 SMNVEV (reference sequence). There are 15 residues in the CDR3. V was pared by 2 bases and J by 5 bases, with 15 bases between. CDR3 sequence reads: CASSLSTQGPYGYTF. The CDR3 bases are TGTGCCAGCAGTTTAAGTACGCAGGGACCGTATGGCTACACCTTC.

This clonotype showed up just a few times. The CDR3 region is CASSSTSSREQYF. CDR3 in DNA: TGTGCCAGCAGCTCGACTAGCTCCCGCGAGCAGTACTTC. The chain employs TRBV7-3 and TRBJ2-7, with TRBD2 matching over 7 bases. This CDR3 is 13 amino acids long. With V trimmed by 4 bases and J by 6 bases, 6 bases remained unmatched. Per germline, CDR1 SGHTA and CDR2 FQGTGA.

This chain links TRBV25-1 with TRBJ1-2; D is undetermined. The CDR3 length is 14 residues. Germline assignment: CDR1 MGHDK and CDR2 SYGVNS. Trimming removed 1 base at V and 7 bases at J, with 13 bases between. CDR3 coding DNA: TGTGCCAGCAGTGAATTATCCCCGGCAGTTGGCTACACCTTC. This encodes CASSELSPAVGYTF.

This chain's CDR3 is CSASPPEGGTQETQYF. The CDR3 DNA sequence: TGCAGTGCTTCACCACCGGAGGGGGGGACCCAAGAGACCCAGTACTTC. The chain is built from TRBV20-1 and TRBJ2-5, with D perhaps matching TRBD2 (7 bases). The CDR3 has 16 amino acids. Germline CDR1 reads DFQATT; CDR2 reads SNEGSKA (reference sequence). Trimming cost V 5 bases and J 1 base, with 20 bases left between them.

V and J are TRBV29-1 and TRBJ1-5; D possibly corresponds to TRBD1 (6 bases). CDR3 size: 13 residues. Germline loops: CDR1 SQVTM, CDR2 ANQGSEA. V dropped 7 bases and J dropped 3 bases, with 13 bases sitting between them. The CDR3 DNA follows: TGCAGCGGCTTGACAGGTCCCAATCAGCCCCAGCATTTT. Translated, it gives CSGLTGPNQPQHF.

This chain uses TRBV13 with TRBJ2-7; possible D gene TRBD2, 7 bases. Trimming removed 5 bases at V and 1 base at J, with 18 bases between. CDR1 PRHDT and CDR2 FYEKMQ come from the germline V gene (reference sequence). The CDR3 contains 16 residues. In DNA form, the CDR3 reads TGTGCCAGCAGCCTGCTTGGGGGGGGGCCGTCCTACGAGCAGTACTTC. Amino acids: CASSLLGGGPSYEQYF. The whole variable domain, filled in from reference TRBV13 and TRBJ2-7, reads AAGVIQSPRHLIKEKRETATLKCYPIPRHDTVYWYQQGPGQDPQFLISFYEKMQSDKGSIPDRFSAQQFSDYHSELNMSSLELGDSALYFCASSLLGGGPSYEQYFGPGTRLTVT.

J is TRBJ2-5 and V is TRBV24-1, with a possible D match to TRBD2 (7 bases). Germline CDR1 is KGHDR and CDR2 is SFDVKD. V shed 3 bases and J shed 5 bases, with 15 bases lying between them. This CDR3 contains 15 residues. The CDR3 DNA reads TGTGCCACCAGTGATGGGGGGGCACCTCGGGAGACCCAGTACTTC. It yields the protein CATSDGGAPRETQYF.

Only one count was recorded for this clonotype. The J gene is TRBJ2-1, the V gene TRBV4-2; maybe TRBD2 (6 bases). CDR3 size: 17 residues. Trimming shortened V by 1 base and J by 0 bases, and 13 bases separated the two germline ends. CDR1 is LGHNA and CDR2 is YNFKEQ in the germline V gene. Here the CDR3 DNA reads TGTGCCAGCAGCCAAGTCGGGGCGGGGAGCTCCTACAATGAGCAGTTCTTC. It yields the protein CASSQVGAGSSYNEQFF.

The chain joins TRBV6-6 to TRBJ1-2; D unclear. V lost 3 bases and J lost 0, with 14 bases in between. Germline lookup yields CDR1 MNHNY and CDR2 SVGAGI (reference sequence). The CDR3 sequence is 16 residues long. CDR3: CASSYGPGSANYGYTF. The CDR3 nucleotides are TGTGCCAGCAGTTATGGTCCGGGTTCTGCTAACTATGGCTACACCTTC.

To note about this clonotype: An end of the junction differs from the germline gene, which may be a read error. This chain connects TRBV2 to TRBJ1-2; D is unclear. The CDR3 has 15 amino acids. Looked up from germline, CDR1 is SNHLY and CDR2 is FYNNEI. Written as DNA, the CDR3 is TGTGCCAGCAGGGAAGAACTGGGAGGAAGGGATGGCTACACCTTC. This codes for CASREELGGRDGYTF. The full variable domain, rest sourced from reference TRBV2 and TRBJ1-2, is EPEVTQTPSHQVTQMGQEVILRCVPISNHLYFYWYRQILGQKVEFLVSFYNNEISEKSEIFDDQFSVERPDGSNFTLKIRSTKLEDSAMYFCASREELGGRDGYTFGSGTRLTVV.

There are a few counts of this clonotype. The J gene is TRBJ2-7, the V gene TRBV12-3 or TRBV12-4; D possibly matches TRBD1 or TRBD2 (6 bases each). CDR3 size: 16 residues. The V and J ends lost 4 bases and 2 bases respectively, with 18 bases between them. For the CDR3, the DNA is TGTGCCAGCAGTTGGGGAGGATCGACAGGAACCTACGAGCAGTACTTC. Its translation: CASSWGGSTGTYEQYF.

The chain uses TRBV6-2 or TRBV6-3 and TRBJ1-6; TRBD1 matches at 8 bases. V shed 4 bases, J shed 10 bases, and the junction held 15 bases outside the gene matches. The CDR3 length is 17 residues. Germline loops: CDR1 MNHEY, CDR2 SVGEGT. The DNA for the CDR3 is TGTGCCAGCAGTTTGAGCGACCCCCTCGGGACAGGCTCACCCCTCCACTTT. Residues: CASSLSDPLGTGSPLHF.

The chain is built from TRBV4-3 and TRBJ2-3; 8 bases map to TRBD1. The germline V gene has CDR1 LGHNA and CDR2 YSLEER. CDR3 length: 14 residues. V shed 3 bases, J shed 6 bases, and the junction held 5 bases outside the gene matches. For the CDR3, the DNA is TGCGCCAGCAGCCACCTGACAGGGGTTGATACGCAGTATTTT. Encoded protein: CASSHLTGVDTQYF.

The chain joins TRBV3-1 to TRBJ2-7; D remains unclear. There are 14 residues in the CDR3. Deletions cut 0 bases from V and 3 bases from J, with 9 bases between. The germline V gene encodes CDR1 LGHDT and CDR2 YNNKEL (reference sequence). CDR3 region: CASSQEKVRYEQYF. The CDR3 coding sequence is TGTGCCAGCAGCCAAGAAAAGGTACGCTACGAGCAGTACTTC.